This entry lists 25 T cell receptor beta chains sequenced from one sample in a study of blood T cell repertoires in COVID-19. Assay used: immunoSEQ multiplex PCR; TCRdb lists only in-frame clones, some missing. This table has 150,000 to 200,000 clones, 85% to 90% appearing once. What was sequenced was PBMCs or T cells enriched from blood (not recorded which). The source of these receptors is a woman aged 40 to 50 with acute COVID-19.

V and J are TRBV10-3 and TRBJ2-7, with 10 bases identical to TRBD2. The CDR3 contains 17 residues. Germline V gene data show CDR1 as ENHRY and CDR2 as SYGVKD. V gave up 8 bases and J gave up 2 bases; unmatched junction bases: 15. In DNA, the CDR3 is TGTGCCATCGCGGGGGGGCTAGCGGGAGTCGTAACCTACGAGCAGTACTTC. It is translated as CAIAGGLAGVVTYEQYF.

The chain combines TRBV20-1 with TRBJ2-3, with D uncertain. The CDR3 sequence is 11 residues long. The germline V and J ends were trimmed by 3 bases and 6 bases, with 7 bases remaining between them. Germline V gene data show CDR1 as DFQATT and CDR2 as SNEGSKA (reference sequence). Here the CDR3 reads CSASPGDTQYF. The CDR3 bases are TGCAGTGCTAGTCCGGGTGATACGCAGTATTTT.

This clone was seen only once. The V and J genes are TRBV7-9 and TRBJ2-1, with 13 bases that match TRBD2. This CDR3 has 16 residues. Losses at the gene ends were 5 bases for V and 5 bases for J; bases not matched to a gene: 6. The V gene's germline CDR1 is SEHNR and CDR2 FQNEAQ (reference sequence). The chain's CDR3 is CASSPTSGRRDNEQFF. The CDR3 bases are TGTGCCAGCAGCCCGACTAGCGGGAGGAGGGACAATGAGCAGTTCTTC. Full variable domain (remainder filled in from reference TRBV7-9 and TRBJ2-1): DTGVSQNPRHKITKRGQNVTFRCDPISEHNRLYWYRQTLGQGPEFLTYFQNEAQLEKSRLLSDRFSAERPKGSFSTLEIQRTEQGDSAMYLCASSPTSGRRDNEQFFGPGTRLTVL.

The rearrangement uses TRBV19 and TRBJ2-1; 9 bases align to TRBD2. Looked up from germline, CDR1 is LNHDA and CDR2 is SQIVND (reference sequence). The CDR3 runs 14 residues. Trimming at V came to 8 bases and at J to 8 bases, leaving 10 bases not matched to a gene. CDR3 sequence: CASSSFSGSYEQFF. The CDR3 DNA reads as TGTGCCAGTTCCTCCTTTAGCGGGAGCTATGAGCAGTTCTTC.

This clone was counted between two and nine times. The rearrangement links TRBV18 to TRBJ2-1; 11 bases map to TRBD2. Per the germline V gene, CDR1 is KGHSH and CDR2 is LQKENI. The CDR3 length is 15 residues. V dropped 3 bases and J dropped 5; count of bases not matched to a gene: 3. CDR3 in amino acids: CASSPGTSGDNEQFF. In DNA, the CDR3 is TGTGCCAGCTCACCCGGGACTAGCGGCGACAATGAGCAGTTCTTC.

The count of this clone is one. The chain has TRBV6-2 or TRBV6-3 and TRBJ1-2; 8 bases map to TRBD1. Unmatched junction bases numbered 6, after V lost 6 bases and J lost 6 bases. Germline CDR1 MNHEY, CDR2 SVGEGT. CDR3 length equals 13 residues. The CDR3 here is CASSAPGGNGYTF. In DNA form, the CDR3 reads TGTGCCAGCAGCGCGCCAGGGGGCAATGGCTACACCTTC.

CDR3 nucleotides: TGTGCCAGCAGCCAAGGTGGGACAGGGGCAAACTATGGCTACACCTTC. This gives the protein CASSQGGTGANYGYTF. The chain combines TRBV4-2 with TRBJ1-2, with 10 bases identical to TRBD1. Germline V gene data show CDR1 as LGHNA and CDR2 as YNFKEQ. The ends lost 1 base at V and 2 bases at J; junction bases unmatched: 4. There are 16 residues in the CDR3.

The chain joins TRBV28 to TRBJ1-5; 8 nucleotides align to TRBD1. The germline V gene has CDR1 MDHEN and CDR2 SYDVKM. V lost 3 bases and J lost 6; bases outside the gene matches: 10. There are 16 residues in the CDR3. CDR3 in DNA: TGTGCCAGCAGTTTGTGGCCAGGGGGCACGGTTCAGCCCCAGCATTTT. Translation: CASSLWPGGTVQPQHF.

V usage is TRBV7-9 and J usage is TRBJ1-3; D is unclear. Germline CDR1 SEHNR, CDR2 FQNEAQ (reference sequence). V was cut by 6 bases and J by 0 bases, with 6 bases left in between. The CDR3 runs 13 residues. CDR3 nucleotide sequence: TGTGCCAGCAGGGAGGACTCTGGAAACACCATATATTTT. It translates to CASREDSGNTIYF.

The CDR3, as DNA: TGCAGCGTTGAAGATGGGGGCTCCGGGGAGCTGTTTTTT. It translates to CSVEDGGSGELFF. The chain couples TRBV29-1 to TRBJ2-2; possible D gene TRBD1, 6 bases. The CDR3 runs 13 residues. Trimming left V 0 bases short and J 6 bases short, with 8 bases between. Germline-derived CDR1 and CDR2 are SQVTM and ANQGSEA.

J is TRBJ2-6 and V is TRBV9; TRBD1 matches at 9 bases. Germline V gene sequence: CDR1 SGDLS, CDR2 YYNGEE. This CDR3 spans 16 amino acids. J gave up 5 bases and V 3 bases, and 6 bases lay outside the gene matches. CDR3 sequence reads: CASSAGDRVRANVLTF. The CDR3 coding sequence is TGTGCCAGCAGCGCGGGGGACAGGGTCCGGGCCAACGTCCTGACTTTC.

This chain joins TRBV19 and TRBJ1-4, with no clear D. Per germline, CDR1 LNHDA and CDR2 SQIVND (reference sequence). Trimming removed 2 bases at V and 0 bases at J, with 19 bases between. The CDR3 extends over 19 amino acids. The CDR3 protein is CASSIPRNYGSPTNEKLFF. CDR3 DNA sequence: TGTGCCAGTAGTATACCACGTAACTATGGTAGCCCAACTAATGAAAAACTGTTTTTT.

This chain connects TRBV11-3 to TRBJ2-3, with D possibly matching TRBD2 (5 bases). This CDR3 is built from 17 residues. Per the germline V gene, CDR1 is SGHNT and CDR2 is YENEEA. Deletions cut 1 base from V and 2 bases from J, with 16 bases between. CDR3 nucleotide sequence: TGTGCCAGCAGCTTAGCCTGGACTCCTAAGTTCACAGATACGCAGTATTTT. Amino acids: CASSLAWTPKFTDTQYF.

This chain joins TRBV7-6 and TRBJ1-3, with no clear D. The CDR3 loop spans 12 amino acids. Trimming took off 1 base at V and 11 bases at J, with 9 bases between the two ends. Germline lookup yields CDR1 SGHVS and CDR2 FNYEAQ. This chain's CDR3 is CASSLVGPAIYF. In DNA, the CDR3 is TGTGCCAGCAGCTTAGTCGGTCCCGCCATATATTTT. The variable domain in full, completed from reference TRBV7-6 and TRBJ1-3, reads GAGVSQSPRYKVTKRGQDVALRCDPISGHVSLYWYRQALGQGPEFLTYFNYEAQQDKSGLPNDRFSAERPEGSISTLTIQRTEQRDSAMYRCASSLVGPAIYFGEGSWLTVV.

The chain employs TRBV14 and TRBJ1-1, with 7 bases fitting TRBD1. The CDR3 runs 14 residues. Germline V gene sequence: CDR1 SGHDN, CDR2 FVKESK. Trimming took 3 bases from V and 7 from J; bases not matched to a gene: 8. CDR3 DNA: TGTGCCAGCAGCCAGCTCGGGGCAGGGGGTGAAGCTTTCTTT. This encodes CASSQLGAGGEAFF. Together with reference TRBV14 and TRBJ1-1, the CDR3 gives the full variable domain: EAGVTQFPSHSVIEKGQTVTLRCDPISGHDNLYWYRRVMGKEIKFLLHFVKESKQDESGMPNNRFLAERTGGTYSTLKVQPAELEDSGVYFCASSQLGAGGEAFFGQGTRLTVV.

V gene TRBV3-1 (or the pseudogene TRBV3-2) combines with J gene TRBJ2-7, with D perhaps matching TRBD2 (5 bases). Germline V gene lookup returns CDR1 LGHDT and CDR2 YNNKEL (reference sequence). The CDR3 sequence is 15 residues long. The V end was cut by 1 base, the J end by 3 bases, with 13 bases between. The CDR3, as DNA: TGTGCCAGCAGCCAAGGTACTAGAACCGGCTACGAGCAGTACTTC. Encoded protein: CASSQGTRTGYEQYF.

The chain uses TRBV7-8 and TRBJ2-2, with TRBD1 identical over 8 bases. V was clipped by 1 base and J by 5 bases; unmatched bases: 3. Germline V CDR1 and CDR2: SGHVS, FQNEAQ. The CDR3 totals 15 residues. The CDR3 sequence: CASSLGQGATGELFF. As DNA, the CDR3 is TGTGCCAGCAGCTTAGGCCAGGGGGCTACCGGGGAGCTGTTTTTT.

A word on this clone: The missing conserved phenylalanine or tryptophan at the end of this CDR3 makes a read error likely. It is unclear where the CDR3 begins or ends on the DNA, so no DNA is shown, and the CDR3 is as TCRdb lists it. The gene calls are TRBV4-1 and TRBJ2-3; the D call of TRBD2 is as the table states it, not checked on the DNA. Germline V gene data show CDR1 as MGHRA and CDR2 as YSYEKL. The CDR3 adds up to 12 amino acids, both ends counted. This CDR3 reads CASSQDGLRPSY.

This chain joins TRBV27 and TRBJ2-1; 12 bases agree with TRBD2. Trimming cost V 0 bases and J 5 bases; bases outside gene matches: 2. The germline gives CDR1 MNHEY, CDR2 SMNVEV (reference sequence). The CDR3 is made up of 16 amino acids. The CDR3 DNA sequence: TGTGCCAGCAGTTTATCCCGACTAGCGGGGGACAATGAGCAGTTCTTC. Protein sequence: CASSLSRLAGDNEQFF.

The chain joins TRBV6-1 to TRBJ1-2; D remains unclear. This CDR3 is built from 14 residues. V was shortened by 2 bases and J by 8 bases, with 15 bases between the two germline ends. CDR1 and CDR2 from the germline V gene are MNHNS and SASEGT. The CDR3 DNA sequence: TGTGCCAGCAGTGAAAGGGAGAACAGTCCAGGCTACACCTTC. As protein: CASSERENSPGYTF.

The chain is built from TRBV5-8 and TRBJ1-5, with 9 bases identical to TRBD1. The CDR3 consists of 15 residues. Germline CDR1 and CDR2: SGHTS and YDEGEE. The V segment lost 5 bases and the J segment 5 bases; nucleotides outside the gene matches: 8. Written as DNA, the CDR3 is TGTGCCAGCAGTAAACTCACAGGGGGCTATCAGCCCCAGCATTTT. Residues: CASSKLTGGYQPQHF.

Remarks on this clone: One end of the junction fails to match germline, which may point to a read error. The CDR3 sequence: CPRGGKGEIQYF. CDR3 nucleotide sequence: TGTCCCCGAGGAGGTAAGGGAGAGATCCAGTACTTC. This chain links TRBV6-5 with TRBJ2-5; a weak D match, TRBD2 (5 bases). The CDR3 contains 12 residues. Germline loops: CDR1 MNHEY, CDR2 SVGAGI.

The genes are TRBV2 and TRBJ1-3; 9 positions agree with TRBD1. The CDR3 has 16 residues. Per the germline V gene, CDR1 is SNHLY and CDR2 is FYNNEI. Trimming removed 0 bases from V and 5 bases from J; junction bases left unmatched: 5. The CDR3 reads CASSEAATGGRNTIYF. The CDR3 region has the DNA TGTGCCAGCAGTGAAGCGGCGACAGGGGGAAGAAACACCATATATTTT.

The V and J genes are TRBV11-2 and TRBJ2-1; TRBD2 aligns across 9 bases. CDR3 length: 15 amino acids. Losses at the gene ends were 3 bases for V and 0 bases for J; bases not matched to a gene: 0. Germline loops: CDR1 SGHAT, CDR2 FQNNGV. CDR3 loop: CASSFSGGSYNEQFF. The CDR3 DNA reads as TGTGCCAGCAGCTTTAGCGGGGGCTCCTACAATGAGCAGTTCTTC.

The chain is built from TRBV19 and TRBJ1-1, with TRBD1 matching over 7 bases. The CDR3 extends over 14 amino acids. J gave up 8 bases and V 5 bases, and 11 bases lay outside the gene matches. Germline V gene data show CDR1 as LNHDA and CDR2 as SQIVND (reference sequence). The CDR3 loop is CASSQGDSVREAFF. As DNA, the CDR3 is TGTGCCAGTAGTCAAGGGGACAGCGTGAGGGAAGCTTTCTTT.